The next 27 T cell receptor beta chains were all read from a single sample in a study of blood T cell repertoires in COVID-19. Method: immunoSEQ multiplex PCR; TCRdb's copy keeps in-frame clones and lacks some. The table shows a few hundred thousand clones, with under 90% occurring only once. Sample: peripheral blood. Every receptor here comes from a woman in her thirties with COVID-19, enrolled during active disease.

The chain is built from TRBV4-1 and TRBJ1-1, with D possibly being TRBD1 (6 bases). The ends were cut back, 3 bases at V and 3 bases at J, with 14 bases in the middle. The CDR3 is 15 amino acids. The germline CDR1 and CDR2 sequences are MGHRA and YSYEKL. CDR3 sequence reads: CASSHVRGEDTEAFF. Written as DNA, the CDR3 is TGCGCCAGCAGCCATGTCAGGGGTGAGGACACTGAAGCTTTCTTT.

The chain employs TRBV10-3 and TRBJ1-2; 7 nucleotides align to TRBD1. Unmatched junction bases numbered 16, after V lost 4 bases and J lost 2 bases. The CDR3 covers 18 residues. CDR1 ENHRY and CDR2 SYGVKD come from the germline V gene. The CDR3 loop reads CAISVSFKTGQPNYGYTF. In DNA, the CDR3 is TGTGCCATCAGTGTGAGCTTTAAAACGGGACAGCCCAACTATGGCTACACCTTC.

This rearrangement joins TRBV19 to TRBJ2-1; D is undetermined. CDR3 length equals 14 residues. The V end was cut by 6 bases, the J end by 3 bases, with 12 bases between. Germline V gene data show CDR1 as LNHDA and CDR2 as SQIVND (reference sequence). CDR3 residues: CASRSLSRYNEQFF. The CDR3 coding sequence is TGTGCCAGTAGGTCACTATCACGCTACAATGAGCAGTTCTTC.

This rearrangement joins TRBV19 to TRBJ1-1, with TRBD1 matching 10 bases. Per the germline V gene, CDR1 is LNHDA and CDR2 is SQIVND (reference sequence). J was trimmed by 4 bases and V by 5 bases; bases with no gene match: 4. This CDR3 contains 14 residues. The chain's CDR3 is CASSVRDRGTEAFF. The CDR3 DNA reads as TGTGCCAGTAGTGTCCGGGACAGGGGCACTGAAGCTTTCTTT.

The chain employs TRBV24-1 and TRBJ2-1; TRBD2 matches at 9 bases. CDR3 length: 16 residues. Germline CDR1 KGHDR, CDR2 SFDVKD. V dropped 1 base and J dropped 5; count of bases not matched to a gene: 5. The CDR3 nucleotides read TGTGCCACCAGTGATTTCTTGGCGGGAGGGGACAATGAGCAGTTCTTC. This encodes CATSDFLAGGDNEQFF.

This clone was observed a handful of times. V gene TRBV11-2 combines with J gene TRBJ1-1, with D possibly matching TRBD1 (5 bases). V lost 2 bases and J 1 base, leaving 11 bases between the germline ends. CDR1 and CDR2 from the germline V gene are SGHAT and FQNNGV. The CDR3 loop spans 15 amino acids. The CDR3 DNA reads TGTGCCAGCAGCTTAATGCAGGGCGAGAACACTGAAGCTTTCTTT. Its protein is CASSLMQGENTEAFF.

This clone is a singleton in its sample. In nucleotides, the CDR3 is TGTGCCAGCGAAGGAGCGGGAGATACGCAGTATTTT. This gives the protein CASEGAGDTQYF. J is TRBJ2-3 and V is TRBV2; tentatively, D is TRBD2 (6 bases). The CDR3 has 12 amino acids. Trimming left V 8 bases short and J 5 bases short, with 11 bases between. Germline assignment: CDR1 SNHLY and CDR2 FYNNEI.

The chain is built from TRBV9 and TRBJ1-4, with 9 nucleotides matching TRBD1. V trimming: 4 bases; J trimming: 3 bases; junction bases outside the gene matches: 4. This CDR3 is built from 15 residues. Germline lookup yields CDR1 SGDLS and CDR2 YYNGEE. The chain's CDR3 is CASSSRDRANEKLFF. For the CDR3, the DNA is TGTGCCAGCAGCAGCCGGGACAGGGCTAATGAAAAACTGTTTTTT.

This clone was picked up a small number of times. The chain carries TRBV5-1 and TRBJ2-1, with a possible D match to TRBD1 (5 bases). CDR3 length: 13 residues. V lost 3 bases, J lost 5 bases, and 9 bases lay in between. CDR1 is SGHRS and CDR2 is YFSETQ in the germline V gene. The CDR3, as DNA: TGCGCCAGCAGCTACCAAGGGGACAATGAGCAGTTCTTC. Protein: CASSYQGDNEQFF.

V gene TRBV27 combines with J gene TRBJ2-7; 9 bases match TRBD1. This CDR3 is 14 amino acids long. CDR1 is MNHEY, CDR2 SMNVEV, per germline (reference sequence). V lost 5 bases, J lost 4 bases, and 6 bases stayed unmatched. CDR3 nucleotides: TGTGCCAGCAGTCCAACAGGGGGCGGTTACGAGCAGTACTTC. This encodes CASSPTGGGYEQYF.

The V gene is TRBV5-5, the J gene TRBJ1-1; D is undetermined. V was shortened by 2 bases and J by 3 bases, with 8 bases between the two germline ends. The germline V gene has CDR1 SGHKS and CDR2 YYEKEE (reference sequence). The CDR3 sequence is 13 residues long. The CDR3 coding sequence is TGTGCCAGCAGCTTTTCTCAGGACACTGAAGCTTTCTTT. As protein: CASSFSQDTEAFF. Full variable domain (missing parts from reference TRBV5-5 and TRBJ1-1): DAGVTQSPTHLIKTRGQQVTLRCSPISGHKSVSWYQQVLGQGPQFIFQYYEKEERGRGNFPDRFSARQFPNYSSELNVNALLLGDSALYLCASSFSQDTEAFFGQGTRLTVV.

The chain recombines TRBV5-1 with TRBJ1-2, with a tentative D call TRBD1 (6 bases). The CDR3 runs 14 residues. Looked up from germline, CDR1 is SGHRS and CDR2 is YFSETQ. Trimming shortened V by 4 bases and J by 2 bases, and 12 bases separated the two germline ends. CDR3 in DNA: TGCGCCAGCAGCCCCCTCGACAGGAACTATGGCTACACCTTC. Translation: CASSPLDRNYGYTF.

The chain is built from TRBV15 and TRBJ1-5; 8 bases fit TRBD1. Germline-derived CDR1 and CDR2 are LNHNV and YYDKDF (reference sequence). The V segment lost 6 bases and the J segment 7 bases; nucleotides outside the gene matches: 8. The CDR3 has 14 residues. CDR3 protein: CATSSGTGGQPQHF. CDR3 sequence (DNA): TGTGCCACCAGTTCCGGGACAGGAGGGCAGCCCCAGCATTTT.

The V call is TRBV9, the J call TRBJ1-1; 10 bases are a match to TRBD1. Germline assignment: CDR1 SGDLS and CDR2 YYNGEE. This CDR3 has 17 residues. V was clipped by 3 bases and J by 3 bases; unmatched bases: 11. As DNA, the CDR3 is TGTGCCAGCAGCGGCCGGGACAGGGGTTACGGGGACACTGAAGCTTTCTTT. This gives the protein CASSGRDRGYGDTEAFF.

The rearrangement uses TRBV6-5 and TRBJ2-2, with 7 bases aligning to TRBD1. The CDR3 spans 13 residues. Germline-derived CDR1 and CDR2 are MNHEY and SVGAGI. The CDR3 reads CASDRVNTGELFF. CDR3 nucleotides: TGTGCTTCCGACAGGGTGAACACCGGGGAGCTGTTTTTT.

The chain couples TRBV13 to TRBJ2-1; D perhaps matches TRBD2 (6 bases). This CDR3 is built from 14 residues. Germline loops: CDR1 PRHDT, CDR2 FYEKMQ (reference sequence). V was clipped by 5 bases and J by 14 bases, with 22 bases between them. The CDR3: CASSLSRDSRNEFF. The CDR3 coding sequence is TGTGCCAGCAGCCTCTCCCGGGACTCCCGAAATGAGTTCTTC.

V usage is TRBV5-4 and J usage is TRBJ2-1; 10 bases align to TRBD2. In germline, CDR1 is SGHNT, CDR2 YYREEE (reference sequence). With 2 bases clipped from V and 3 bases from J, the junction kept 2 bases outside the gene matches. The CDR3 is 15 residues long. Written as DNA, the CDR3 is TGTGCCAGCAGCTTCGGACTAGCGGACTACAATGAGCAGTTCTTC. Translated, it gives CASSFGLADYNEQFF.

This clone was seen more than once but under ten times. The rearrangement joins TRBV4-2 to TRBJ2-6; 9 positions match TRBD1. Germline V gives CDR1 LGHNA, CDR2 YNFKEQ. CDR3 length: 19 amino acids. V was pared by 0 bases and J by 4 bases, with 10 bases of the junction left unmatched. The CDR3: CASSQDPTGGEVGANVLTF. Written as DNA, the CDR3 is TGTGCCAGCAGCCAAGACCCCACAGGGGGCGAAGTGGGGGCCAACGTCCTGACTTTC.

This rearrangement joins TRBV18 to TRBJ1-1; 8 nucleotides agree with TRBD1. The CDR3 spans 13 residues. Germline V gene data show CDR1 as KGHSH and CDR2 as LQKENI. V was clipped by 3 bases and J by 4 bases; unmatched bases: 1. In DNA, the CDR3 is TGTGCCAGCTCACCCGACAGGGGCACTGAAGCTTTCTTT. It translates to CASSPDRGTEAFF.

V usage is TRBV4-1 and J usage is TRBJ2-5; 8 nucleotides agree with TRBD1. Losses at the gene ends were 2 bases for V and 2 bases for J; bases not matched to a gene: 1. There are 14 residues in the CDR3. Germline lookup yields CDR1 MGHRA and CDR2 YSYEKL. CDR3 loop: CASSQRQGQETQYF. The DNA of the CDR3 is TGCGCCAGCAGCCAAAGACAGGGGCAAGAGACCCAGTACTTC.

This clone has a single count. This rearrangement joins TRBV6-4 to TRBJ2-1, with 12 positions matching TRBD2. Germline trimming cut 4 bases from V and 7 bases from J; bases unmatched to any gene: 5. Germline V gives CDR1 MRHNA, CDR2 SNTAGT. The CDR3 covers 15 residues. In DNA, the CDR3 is TGTGCCAGCAGTGCGACTAGCGGGAGAGGGAATGAGCAGTTCTTC. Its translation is CASSATSGRGNEQFF.

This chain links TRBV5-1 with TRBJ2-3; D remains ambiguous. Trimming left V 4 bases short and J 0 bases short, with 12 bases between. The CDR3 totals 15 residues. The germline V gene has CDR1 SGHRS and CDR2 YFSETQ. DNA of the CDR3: TGCGCCAGCAGCATGGCCGGTGATAGCACAGATACGCAGTATTTT. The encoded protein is CASSMAGDSTDTQYF.

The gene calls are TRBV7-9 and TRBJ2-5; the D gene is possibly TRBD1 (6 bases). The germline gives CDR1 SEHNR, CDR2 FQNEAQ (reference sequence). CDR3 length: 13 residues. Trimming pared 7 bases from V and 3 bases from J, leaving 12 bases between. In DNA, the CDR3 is TGTGCCAGCACCACGGACAGAGAAGAGACCCAGTACTTC. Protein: CASTTDREETQYF.

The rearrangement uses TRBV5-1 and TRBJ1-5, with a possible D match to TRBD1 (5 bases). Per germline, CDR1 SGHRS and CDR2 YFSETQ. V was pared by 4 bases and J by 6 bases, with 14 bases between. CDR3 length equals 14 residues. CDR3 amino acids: CASSPGTGSQPQHF. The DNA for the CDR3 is TGCGCCAGCAGCCCCGGGACCGGGAGTCAGCCCCAGCATTTT. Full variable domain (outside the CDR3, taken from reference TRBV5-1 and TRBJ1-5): KAGVTQTPRYLIKTRGQQVTLSCSPISGHRSVSWYQQTPGQGLQFLFEYFSETQRNKGNFPGRFSGRQFSNSRSEMNVSTLELGDSALYLCASSPGTGSQPQHFGDGTRLSIL.

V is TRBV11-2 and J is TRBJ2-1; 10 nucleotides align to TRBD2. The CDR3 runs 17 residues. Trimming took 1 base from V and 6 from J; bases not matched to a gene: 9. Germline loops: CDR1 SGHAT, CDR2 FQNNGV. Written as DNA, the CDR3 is TGTGCCAGCAGCTTAGTAGAAAGCGGGAGGGGAGGCAATGAGCAGTTCTTC. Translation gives CASSLVESGRGGNEQFF.

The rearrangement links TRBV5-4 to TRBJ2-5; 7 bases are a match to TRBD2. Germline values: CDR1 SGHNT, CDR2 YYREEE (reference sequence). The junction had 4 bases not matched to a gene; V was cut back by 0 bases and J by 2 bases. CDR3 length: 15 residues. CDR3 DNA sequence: TGTGCCAGCAGCTTGGCCAGCGGGGTACAAGAGACCCAGTACTTC. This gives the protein CASSLASGVQETQYF.

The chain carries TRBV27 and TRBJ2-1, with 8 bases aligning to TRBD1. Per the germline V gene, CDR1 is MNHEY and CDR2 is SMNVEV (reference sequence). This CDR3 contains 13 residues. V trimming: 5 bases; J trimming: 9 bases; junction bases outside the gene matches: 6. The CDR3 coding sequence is TGTGCCAGCAGTGACGGACAGGGAGGTGAGCAGTTCTTC. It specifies CASSDGQGGEQFF.